This T cell receptor beta chain was captured by sequencing in a study of blood T cell repertoires in COVID-19. Turning to the study itself: Samples taken during acute and convalescent COVID-19 were collected in the United States, Italy and Spain. Sample material is recorded as cDNA or gDNA derived from T cells, B-cell-depleted T cells, or PBMCs.

As originally analysed: Cell counts per sample came from amplifying reference gene primers. Produced via immunoSEQ multiplex PCR; TCRdb's table is partial and in-frame only. V and J calls and clone size are copied from that table; D and trimming were computed from the DNA. Of about 30,000 clones listed, about nine tenths are singletons. The CDR3 has 15 amino acids. V was clipped by 3 bases and J by 9 bases, with 18 bases between them. Germline V lookup: CDR1 LNHDA, CDR2 SQIVND (reference sequence). The chain couples TRBV19 to TRBJ2-1, with D possibly matching TRBD2 (6 bases). The TCR comes from a man in his 70s with active or convalescent COVID-19. The material sequenced was peripheral blood. The CDR3: CASSIGRTTQGEQFF. As DNA, the CDR3 is TGTGCCAGTAGTATTGGGAGGACTACCCAAGGTGAGCAGTTCTTC.